This entry lists 12 T cell receptor beta chains sequenced from one sample in a study of blood T cell repertoires in COVID-19. Generated by immunoSEQ multiplex PCR, the TCRdb table keeps only in-frame clones and is missing some. The sample holds some 230,000 clones, approximately 83% seen once. Sequencing was carried out using peripheral blood. The receptors here all came from a woman aged 45-65 years with acute or convalescent COVID-19.

The chain joins TRBV9 to TRBJ2-2; the D gene is possibly TRBD2 (7 bases). Looked up from germline, CDR1 is SGDLS and CDR2 is YYNGEE. CDR3 length: 17 residues. The germline V and J ends were trimmed by 7 bases and 0 bases, with 19 bases remaining between them. CDR3 nucleotides: TGTGCCAGCGACAAAACGGGGGGCGCATCGAACACCGGGGAGCTGTTTTTT. Its translation is CASDKTGGASNTGELFF.

The chain is built from TRBV5-1 and TRBJ2-6; the D gene is possibly TRBD2 (5 bases). The CDR3 is made up of 15 amino acids. Deletions cut 0 bases from V and 1 base from J, with 5 bases between. In germline, CDR1 is SGHRS, CDR2 YFSETQ. CDR3 protein: CASSLGGSGANVLTF. The CDR3 DNA follows: TGCGCCAGCAGCTTGGGAGGGTCTGGGGCCAACGTCCTGACTTTC.

The chain carries TRBV9 and TRBJ1-2; TRBD1 might be the D (6 bases). Trimming shortened V by 4 bases and J by 2 bases, and 15 bases separated the two germline ends. The CDR3 contains 15 residues. The germline V gene encodes CDR1 SGDLS and CDR2 YYNGEE. The CDR3 loop is CASSPAGGANYGYTF. The CDR3 region has the DNA TGTGCCAGCAGCCCTGCTGGGGGGGCAAACTATGGCTACACCTTC.

This clone was counted between two and nine times. The rearrangement uses TRBV19 and TRBJ1-4, with D perhaps matching TRBD1 (5 bases). V was pared by 3 bases and J by 7 bases, with 12 bases between. This CDR3 is built from 14 residues. Germline values: CDR1 LNHDA, CDR2 SQIVND (reference sequence). CDR3 amino acids: CASSIQGPGEKLFF. CDR3 bases: TGTGCCAGTAGTATTCAGGGCCCAGGTGAAAAACTGTTTTTT.

This clone was observed once. A junction end diverges from the germline sequence, so it may reflect a read error. The chain joins TRBV3-1 (or the pseudogene TRBV3-2) to TRBJ2-7; 11 bases fit TRBD1. This CDR3 comprises 15 residues. The germline V gene has CDR1 LGHDT and CDR2 YNNKEL (reference sequence). The CDR3 here is CASSQVGDRGGEQYF. DNA of the CDR3: TGCGCCAGCAGCCAAGTGGGGGACAGGGGGGGCGAGCAGTACTTC.

This rearrangement joins TRBV29-1 to TRBJ2-7, with 8 bases matching TRBD1. J gave up 3 bases and V 8 bases, and 3 bases lay outside the gene matches. CDR1 is SQVTM and CDR2 is ANQGSEA in the germline V gene. The CDR3 runs to 11 residues. This CDR3 reads CSTGQGYEQYF. CDR3 sequence (DNA): TGCAGCACAGGACAGGGCTACGAGCAGTACTTC.

The CDR3 nucleotides are TGTGCCAGCCGGTCGAGCTCCTACGAGCAGTACTTC. It is translated as CASRSSSYEQYF. V and J are TRBV2 and TRBJ2-7; D remains unclear. The germline V and J ends were trimmed by 8 bases and 0 bases, with 8 bases remaining between them. The germline V gene has CDR1 SNHLY and CDR2 FYNNEI. This CDR3 comprises 12 residues.

The gene calls are TRBV4-1 and TRBJ1-2; no clear D gene. Germline V gene sequence: CDR1 MGHRA, CDR2 YSYEKL. V was pared by 1 base and J by 0 bases, with 12 bases between. The CDR3 is 16 amino acids. DNA for the CDR3: TGCGCCAGCAGCCAAGGTATAGTAGCTTCTAACTATGGCTACACCTTC. It encodes CASSQGIVASNYGYTF.

The chain's CDR3 is CASSPRRGGNRPTEAFF. In DNA, the CDR3 is TGTGCCAGCTCACCCAGAAGGGGTGGTAATCGTCCGACTGAAGCTTTCTTT. This chain connects TRBV18 to TRBJ1-1, with D possibly being TRBD1 (5 bases). The germline gives CDR1 KGHSH, CDR2 LQKENI. The CDR3 is 17 amino acids. V was pared by 3 bases and J by 5 bases, with 22 bases between.

This chain uses TRBV28 with TRBJ1-1; D is possibly TRBD1 (6 bases). This CDR3 spans 11 amino acids. V lost 10 bases to trimming and J lost 4 bases, with 10 bases between them. Germline V gene lookup returns CDR1 MDHEN and CDR2 SYDVKM. The CDR3 region has the DNA TGTGCCATCCAACAGGGCACTGAAGCTTTCTTT. It yields the protein CAIQQGTEAFF.

This clone was detected once. The CDR3 loop is CASRRTGSGNQPQHF. The CDR3 DNA reads TGTGCCAGCAGGCGAACAGGGTCGGGCAATCAGCCCCAGCATTTT. The gene calls are TRBV7-8 and TRBJ1-5, with D perhaps TRBD1 (6 bases). V was pared by 6 bases and J by 2 bases, with 14 bases between. Germline V gives CDR1 SGHVS, CDR2 FQNEAQ. The CDR3 sequence is 15 residues long.

V and J are TRBV5-1 and TRBJ2-7, with 8 bases fitting TRBD1. J lost 3 bases, V lost 5 bases, and 13 bases had no gene match. Germline loops: CDR1 SGHRS, CDR2 YFSETQ. The CDR3 totals 16 residues. CDR3 nucleotides: TGCGCCAGCAGATCCGGGACAGGAGGCGCGGACTACGAGCAGTACTTC. Encoded protein: CASRSGTGGADYEQYF.